Shown below are 8 T cell receptor beta chains from a single sample sequenced in a study of shared clonotypes between healthy human individuals. Naive CD8 cells comprised CD45RO-negative, CCR7-positively selected cells, excluding terminally differentiated effector memory CD45RA+ cells. Profiled with immunoSEQ multiplex PCR; TCRdb holds only in-frame clones, not every one. In the table there are more than 2 million clones, about 95% of which are singletons. Sequenced sample: naive CD8+ T cells sorted from blood. The receptor source for this set is a man in his late teens or twenties in good health.

V and J are TRBV6-5 and TRBJ2-7, with D possibly matching TRBD2 (6 bases). This CDR3 region has 12 residues. Germline CDR1 reads MNHEY; CDR2 reads SVGAGI. V was trimmed by 6 bases and J by 6 bases, leaving 12 bases between them. The CDR3 is CASRTGGFEQYF. The CDR3 nucleotides are TGTGCCAGCAGAACTGGGGGGTTCGAGCAGTACTTC.

DNA of the CDR3: TGCGCCAGCAGCCAGATAGTCCTGAACACTGAAGCTTTCTTT. It encodes CASSQIVLNTEAFF. The V gene is TRBV4-1, the J gene TRBJ1-1; D not certain. The CDR3 runs to 14 residues. Trimming removed 3 bases from V and 0 bases from J, with 8 bases in between. CDR1 MGHRA and CDR2 YSYEKL come from the germline V gene.

J is TRBJ2-2 and V is TRBV6-5, with a weak D call TRBD1 (6 bases). This CDR3 spans 14 amino acids. Per the germline V gene, CDR1 is MNHEY and CDR2 is SVGAGI. V shed 5 bases and J shed 5 bases, with 12 bases lying between them. This CDR3 is CASSHPGTTGELFF. CDR3 coding DNA: TGTGCCAGCAGTCACCCCGGGACAACCGGGGAGCTGTTTTTT.

This chain links TRBV19 with TRBJ2-1; TRBD1 matches 9 bases. CDR3 length equals 15 residues. Per germline, CDR1 LNHDA and CDR2 SQIVND (reference sequence). The ends lost 5 bases at V and 8 bases at J; junction bases unmatched: 10. The CDR3 reads CASSPGQGSPYEQFF. The CDR3 DNA sequence: TGTGCCAGTAGTCCGGGACAGGGCTCGCCATATGAGCAGTTCTTC.

The chain combines TRBV7-9 with TRBJ2-1; 7 bases fit TRBD2. CDR3 length: 15 residues. Looked up from germline, CDR1 is SEHNR and CDR2 is FQNEAQ (reference sequence). Trimming took 4 bases from V and 6 from J; bases not matched to a gene: 9. CDR3 sequence (DNA): TGTGCCAGCAGCTCGGGACTAATTAAGGGCAATGAGCAGTTCTTC. It encodes CASSSGLIKGNEQFF.

This clone appeared once. In DNA, the CDR3 is TGCGCCAGCAGCCAAGATAGGGTAGCGGCGAACACCGGGGAGCTGTTTTTT. It translates to CASSQDRVAANTGELFF. The V and J genes are TRBV4-3 and TRBJ2-2; D possibly corresponds to TRBD2 (6 bases). Germline CDR1 is LGHNA and CDR2 is YSLEER. This CDR3 region has 17 residues. The ends were cut back, 0 bases at V and 0 bases at J, with 11 bases in the middle.

V usage is TRBV9 and J usage is TRBJ2-1; 10 bases map to TRBD2. V lost 0 bases and J lost 5; bases outside the gene matches: 5. The CDR3 has 16 residues. CDR1 and CDR2 from the germline V gene are SGDLS and YYNGEE. CDR3 sequence (DNA): TGTGCCAGCAGCGTAGAGGGACTAGCGCCACACAATGAGCAGTTCTTC. It is translated as CASSVEGLAPHNEQFF.

Concerning this clone itself: The sample has other DNA sequences that encode this CDR3 too. The rearrangement links TRBV28 to TRBJ2-7, with D perhaps matching TRBD1 or TRBD2 (5 bases each). CDR1 and CDR2 from the germline V gene are MDHEN and SYDVKM. The V end lost 3 bases, the J end lost 1 base, and 10 bases lay between the germline ends. The CDR3 has 14 residues. In DNA form, the CDR3 reads TGTGCCAGCAGTTTTCGGGGCCTTTCCTACGAGCAGTACTTC. Encoded protein: CASSFRGLSYEQYF.